Below, 20 T cell receptor beta chains from the same sample are listed, as sequenced in a study of PD-1 blockade in classical Hodgkin lymphoma. Time point reported: newly diagnosed, previously untreated cHL patient sample. Here immunoSEQ multiplex PCR was the method, and the copy in TCRdb shows in-frame clones only, minus some. The data show roughly 70,000 clones, with about 93% seen just once and about 2.5% held by the top ten. The sequencing sample was made of peripheral blood mononuclear cells (PBMCs). The receptors stem from a human donor with classical Hodgkin lymphoma.

In nucleotides, the CDR3 is TGTGCCAGCAGCGTAGTGTCTGGTGGGGGGCACAACATTCAGTACTTC. It specifies CASSVVSGGGHNIQYF. The chain joins TRBV9 to TRBJ2-4; D may match TRBD1 or TRBD2 (6 bases each). Between the trimmed V and J ends, which lost 0 bases and 7 bases, there was a span of 17 bases. Looked up from germline, CDR1 is SGDLS and CDR2 is YYNGEE. The CDR3 totals 16 residues.

The genes are TRBV7-2 and TRBJ1-2, with TRBD1 matching 12 bases. The CDR3 covers 16 residues. Germline CDR1 is SGHTA and CDR2 is FQGNSA. Trimming at V came to 3 bases and at J to 7 bases, leaving 9 bases not matched to a gene. The DNA of the CDR3 is TGTGCCAGCAGCTTGGGACAGGGGGCTTTAGGAGCTGGCTACACCTTC. Translated, it gives CASSLGQGALGAGYTF.

This chain uses TRBV10-2 with TRBJ1-4; no clear D gene. The CDR3 covers 13 residues. Trimming shortened V by 7 bases and J by 5 bases, and 11 bases separated the two germline ends. The germline gives CDR1 WSHSY, CDR2 SAAADI. As DNA, the CDR3 is TGCGCCAGCACGTTTACATACAATGAAAAACTGTTTTTT. Amino acids: CASTFTYNEKLFF.

The chain uses TRBV6-7 and TRBJ1-6; D is ambiguous. TRBV6-7 is known as an ORF, though its function is uncertain. There are 14 residues in the CDR3. V was trimmed by 5 bases and J by 8 bases, leaving 13 bases between them. DNA for the CDR3: TGTGCCAGCAGTGAAGTAGGTCAATATTCACCCCTCCACTTT. It codes for CASSEVGQYSPLHF.

The chain is built from TRBV5-1 and TRBJ2-5, with D tentatively TRBD2 (6 bases). CDR1 SGHRS and CDR2 YFSETQ come from the germline V gene. This CDR3 spans 14 amino acids. Trimming shortened V by 4 bases and J by 2 bases, and 12 bases separated the two germline ends. Here the CDR3 DNA reads TGCGCCAGCAGCCGGGGACTGTTGCAAGAGACCCAGTACTTC. It encodes CASSRGLLQETQYF.

CDR3 sequence: CASSLLSGQGGNTIYF. CDR3 nucleotide sequence: TGCGCCAGCAGCTTATTATCGGGTCAAGGTGGAAACACCATATATTTT. The chain uses TRBV5-1 and TRBJ1-3; D is uncertain. Trimming took 2 bases from V and 3 from J, leaving 15 bases between them. CDR3 length: 16 amino acids. Germline V gene sequence: CDR1 SGHRS, CDR2 YFSETQ.

In DNA, the CDR3 is TGCGCCAGCAGCTTGGTGGGGGTAGCCACAGATACGCAGTATTTT. Translated, it gives CASSLVGVATDTQYF. The rearrangement uses TRBV5-1 and TRBJ2-3; D may correspond to TRBD1 or TRBD2 (5 bases each). The V gene lost 0 bases and the J gene lost 2 bases, with 10 bases spanning the gap. The CDR3 extends over 15 amino acids. CDR1 SGHRS and CDR2 YFSETQ come from the germline V gene.

The chain combines TRBV19 with TRBJ1-5; no firm D call. Trimming took 1 base from V and 5 from J, leaving 9 bases between them. The CDR3 spans 14 residues. Germline CDR1 LNHDA, CDR2 SQIVND (reference sequence). The chain's CDR3 is CASSIVSFYQPQHF. The CDR3 DNA reads TGTGCCAGTAGTATAGTCAGCTTTTATCAGCCCCAGCATTTT. Full variable domain (rest looked up from reference TRBV19 and TRBJ1-5): DGGITQSPKYLFRKEGQNVTLSCEQNLNHDAMYWYRQDPGQGLRLIYYSQIVNDFQKGDIAEGYSVSREKKESFPLTVTSAQKNPTAFYLCASSIVSFYQPQHFGDGTRLSIL.

This sequence joins TRBV10-3 and TRBJ2-1; D is perhaps TRBD1 (6 bases). V shed 3 bases and J shed 8 bases, with 8 bases lying between them. The CDR3 consists of 12 residues. Germline V CDR1 and CDR2: ENHRY, SYGVKD. CDR3 sequence (DNA): TGTGCCATCAGTGATGGGGGCGATGAGCAGTTCTTC. This sequence encodes CAISDGGDEQFF.

This sequence joins TRBV9 and TRBJ2-2, with 8 positions matching TRBD2. The CDR3 is 15 amino acids. V dropped 7 bases and J dropped 1; count of bases not matched to a gene: 6. Germline V gives CDR1 SGDLS, CDR2 YYNGEE. CDR3 nucleotides: TGTGCCAGCCACCGGGCGGGGGGGAACACCGGGGAGCTGTTTTTT. This sequence encodes CASHRAGGNTGELFF. The whole variable domain, remainder taken from reference TRBV9 and TRBJ2-2, is DSGVTQTPKHLITATGQRVTLRCSPRSGDLSVYWYQQSLDQGLQFLIQYYNGEERAKGNILERFSAQQFPDLHSELNLSSLELGDSALYFCASHRAGGNTGELFFGEGSRLTVL.

The rearrangement links TRBV28 to TRBJ2-1, with 10 bases identical to TRBD1. The CDR3 has 17 residues. The germline V gene encodes CDR1 MDHEN and CDR2 SYDVKM. The V segment lost 3 bases and the J segment 3 bases; nucleotides outside the gene matches: 8. Written as DNA, the CDR3 is TGTGCCAGCAGTTTTTCGCCGGGACAGGGGTACTACAATGAGCAGTTCTTC. Its protein product is CASSFSPGQGYYNEQFF. Full variable domain (missing parts from reference TRBV28 and TRBJ2-1): DVKVTQSSRYLVKRTGEKVFLECVQDMDHENMFWYRQDPGLGLRLIYFSYDVKMKEKGDIPEGYSVSREKKERFSLILESASTNQTSMYLCASSFSPGQGYYNEQFFGPGTRLTVL.

The count of this clone is one. The chain links TRBV7-2 to TRBJ1-1, with 7 nucleotides matching TRBD1. Unmatched junction bases numbered 1, after V lost 1 base and J lost 5 bases. The CDR3 is 13 amino acids. Germline CDR1 reads SGHTA; CDR2 reads FQGNSA. The CDR3 protein is CASSLVQGTEAFF. The CDR3 region has the DNA TGTGCCAGCAGCTTAGTACAGGGGACTGAAGCTTTCTTT. Full variable domain (remainder filled in from reference TRBV7-2 and TRBJ1-1): GAGVSQSPSNKVTEKGKDVELRCDPISGHTALYWYRQSLGQGLEFLIYFQGNSAPDKSGLPSDRFSAERTGGSVSTLTIQRTQQEDSAVYLCASSLVQGTEAFFGQGTRLTVV.

The chain recombines TRBV5-6 with TRBJ1-5; D uncertain. This CDR3 spans 16 amino acids. Germline assignment: CDR1 SGHDT and CDR2 YYEEEE. V lost 0 bases and J 5 bases, leaving 15 bases between the germline ends. CDR3 DNA: TGTGCCAGCAGCTTGGGAGGCAGCCATGGGTATCAGCCCCAGCATTTT. Encoded protein: CASSLGGSHGYQPQHF.

This chain joins TRBV6-5 and TRBJ1-1, with unresolved D. There are 13 residues in the CDR3. V lost 0 bases and J 5 bases, leaving 7 bases between the germline ends. Germline CDR1 MNHEY, CDR2 SVGAGI. The CDR3: CASSYSAQTEAFF. Written as DNA, the CDR3 is TGTGCCAGCAGTTACTCTGCACAGACTGAAGCTTTCTTT.

The rearrangement links TRBV29-1 to TRBJ2-3; 8 positions match TRBD2. V gave up 4 bases and J gave up 10 bases; unmatched junction bases: 10. The CDR3 has 13 amino acids. Looked up from germline, CDR1 is SQVTM and CDR2 is ANQGSEA. The CDR3: CSVGPGGEKAQYF. In nucleotides, the CDR3 is TGCAGCGTTGGGCCGGGGGGGGAAAAAGCGCAGTATTTT.

The rearrangement links TRBV11-1 to TRBJ1-1, with D hard to call. From germline, CDR1 is SGHAT and CDR2 FQDESV (reference sequence). CDR3 length equals 15 residues. V was trimmed by 6 bases and J by 4 bases, leaving 18 bases between them. The CDR3 DNA reads TGTGCCAGCAGTCCCGACATCAGCCGGAGCACTGAAGCTTTCTTT. It translates to CASSPDISRSTEAFF.

This clone occurred a few times. This chain links TRBV29-1 with TRBJ1-4; 12 positions agree with TRBD1. Germline V gene data show CDR1 as SQVTM and CDR2 as ANQGSEA. CDR3 length: 13 residues. J was trimmed by 7 bases and V by 5 bases; bases with no gene match: 2. CDR3 in DNA: TGCAGCGTTCGGGACAGGGGGCGTGAAAAACTGTTTTTT. It codes for CSVRDRGREKLFF.

This chain connects TRBV27 to TRBJ2-5, with TRBD2 identical over 7 bases. V lost 6 bases and J lost 1; bases outside the gene matches: 5. Germline V gene lookup returns CDR1 MNHEY and CDR2 SMNVEV (reference sequence). The CDR3 covers 14 residues. CDR3 sequence (DNA): TGTGCCAGCAGACCCTGGGGGGGCCAAGAGACCCAGTACTTC. Its protein is CASRPWGGQETQYF.

This rearrangement joins TRBV6-4 to TRBJ1-5; no clear D. CDR3 size: 13 residues. The germline V gene has CDR1 MRHNA and CDR2 SNTAGT. Trimming stripped 4 bases from V and 4 bases from J, with 8 bases between. The chain's CDR3 is CASSGTGNQPQHF. CDR3 nucleotides: TGTGCCAGCAGTGGTACGGGGAATCAGCCCCAGCATTTT.

The chain employs TRBV11-2 and TRBJ1-1; D might be TRBD1 (5 bases). The CDR3 runs 13 residues. V was clipped by 5 bases and J by 6 bases, with 13 bases between them. From germline, CDR1 is SGHAT and CDR2 FQNNGV. The CDR3 region has the DNA TGTGCCAGCAGCCAATCGGGGGTTCCTGAAGCTTTCTTT. This sequence encodes CASSQSGVPEAFF.